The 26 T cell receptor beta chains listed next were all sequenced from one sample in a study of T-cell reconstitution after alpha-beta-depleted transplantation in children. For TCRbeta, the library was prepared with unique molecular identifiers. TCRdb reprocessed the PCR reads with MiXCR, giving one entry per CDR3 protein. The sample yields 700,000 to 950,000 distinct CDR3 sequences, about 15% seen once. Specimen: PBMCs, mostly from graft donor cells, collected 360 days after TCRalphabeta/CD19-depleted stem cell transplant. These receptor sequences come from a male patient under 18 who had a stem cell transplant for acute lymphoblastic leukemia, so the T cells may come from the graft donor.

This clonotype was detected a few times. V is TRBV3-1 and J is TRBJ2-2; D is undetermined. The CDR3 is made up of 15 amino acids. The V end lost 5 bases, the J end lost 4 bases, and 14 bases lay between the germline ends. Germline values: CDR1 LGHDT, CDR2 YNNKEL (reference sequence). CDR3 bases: TGTGCCAGCAGCGCTTCAACGGGTCGCACCGGGGAGCTGTTTTTT. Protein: CASSASTGRTGELFF.

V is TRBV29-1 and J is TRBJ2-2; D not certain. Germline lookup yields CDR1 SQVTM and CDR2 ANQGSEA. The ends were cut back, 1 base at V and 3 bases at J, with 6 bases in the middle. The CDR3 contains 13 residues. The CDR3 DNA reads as TGCAGCGTTGAAGTCATCGACACCGGGGAGCTGTTTTTT. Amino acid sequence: CSVEVIDTGELFF.

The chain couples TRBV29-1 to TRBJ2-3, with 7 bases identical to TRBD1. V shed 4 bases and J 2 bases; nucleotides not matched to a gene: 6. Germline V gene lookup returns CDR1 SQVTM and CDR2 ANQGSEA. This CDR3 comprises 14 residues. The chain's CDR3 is CSVVGGKSTDTQYF. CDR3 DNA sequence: TGCAGCGTTGTAGGGGGCAAATCCACAGATACGCAGTATTTT.

CDR3 in amino acids: CASSYRAVDNEQFF. The CDR3 DNA follows: TGTGCCAGCAGTTACCGGGCCGTAGACAATGAGCAGTTCTTC. This rearrangement joins TRBV12-3 or TRBV12-4 to TRBJ2-1, with D unresolved. Between the trimmed V and J ends, which lost 4 bases and 5 bases, there was a span of 12 bases. This CDR3 spans 14 amino acids.

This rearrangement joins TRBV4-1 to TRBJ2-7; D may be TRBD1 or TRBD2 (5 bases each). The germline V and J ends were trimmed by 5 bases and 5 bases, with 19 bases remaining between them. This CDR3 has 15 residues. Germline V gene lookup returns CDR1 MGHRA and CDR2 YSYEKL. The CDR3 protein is CASSFGGQEGDEQYF. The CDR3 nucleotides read TGCGCCAGCAGCTTTGGGGGTCAAGAGGGCGACGAGCAGTACTTC.

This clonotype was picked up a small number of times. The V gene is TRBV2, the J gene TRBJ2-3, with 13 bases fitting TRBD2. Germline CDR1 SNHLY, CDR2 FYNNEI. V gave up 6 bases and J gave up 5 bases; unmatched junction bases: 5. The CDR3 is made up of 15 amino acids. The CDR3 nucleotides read TGTGCCAGCAGGTTCAGACTAGCGGGAGGAGATACGCAGTATTTT. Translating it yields CASRFRLAGGDTQYF.

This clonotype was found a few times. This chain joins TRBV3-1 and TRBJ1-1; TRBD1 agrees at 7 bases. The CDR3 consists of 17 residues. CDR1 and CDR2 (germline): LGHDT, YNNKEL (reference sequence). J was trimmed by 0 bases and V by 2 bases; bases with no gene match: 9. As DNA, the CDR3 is TGTGCCAGCAGCCAAACCAGGGGGTTAGCCCTGAACACTGAAGCTTTCTTT. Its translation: CASSQTRGLALNTEAFF.

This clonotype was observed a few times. The CDR3 sequence: CASSVEPVGETKNIQYF. In nucleotides, the CDR3 is TGTGCCAGCAGCGTGGAACCGGTCGGGGAAACCAAAAACATTCAGTACTTC. The chain carries TRBV9 and TRBJ2-4, with D possibly TRBD2 on 5 matching bases. The CDR3 spans 17 residues. V dropped 2 bases and J dropped 2 bases, with 17 bases sitting between them. Looked up from germline, CDR1 is SGDLS and CDR2 is YYNGEE.

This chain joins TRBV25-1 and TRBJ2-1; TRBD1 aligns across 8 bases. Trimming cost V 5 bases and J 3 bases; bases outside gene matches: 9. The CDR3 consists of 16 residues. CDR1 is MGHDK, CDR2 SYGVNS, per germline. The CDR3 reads CASSLRTGTGYNEQFF. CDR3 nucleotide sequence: TGTGCCAGCAGTCTACGGACAGGGACAGGCTACAATGAGCAGTTCTTC.

The DNA of the CDR3 is TGTGCCAGCAGCCACAAGGATGTCGGCAATCAGCCCCAGCATTTT. The encoded protein is CASSHKDVGNQPQHF. V and J are TRBV14 and TRBJ1-5, with unresolved D. The CDR3 contains 15 residues. V lost 3 bases to trimming and J lost 2 bases, with 11 bases between them. Looked up from germline, CDR1 is SGHDN and CDR2 is FVKESK.

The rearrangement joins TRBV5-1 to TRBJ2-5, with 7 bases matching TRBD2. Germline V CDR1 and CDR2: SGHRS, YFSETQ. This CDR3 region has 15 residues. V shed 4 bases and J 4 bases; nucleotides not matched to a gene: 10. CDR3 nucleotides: TGCGCCAGCAGCCACGGTTGGGGAGGGAGAGAGACCCAGTACTTC. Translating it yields CASSHGWGGRETQYF. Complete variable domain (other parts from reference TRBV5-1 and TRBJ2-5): KAGVTQTPRYLIKTRGQQVTLSCSPISGHRSVSWYQQTPGQGLQFLFEYFSETQRNKGNFPGRFSGRQFSNSRSEMNVSTLELGDSALYLCASSHGWGGRETQYFGPGTRLLVL.

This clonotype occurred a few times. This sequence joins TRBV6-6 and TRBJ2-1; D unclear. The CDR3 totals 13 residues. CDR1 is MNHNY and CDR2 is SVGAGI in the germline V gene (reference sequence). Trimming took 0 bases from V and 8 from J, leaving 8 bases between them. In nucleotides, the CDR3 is TGTGCCAGCAGTTACTCGTCGGTCTATGAGCAGTTCTTC. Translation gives CASSYSSVYEQFF.

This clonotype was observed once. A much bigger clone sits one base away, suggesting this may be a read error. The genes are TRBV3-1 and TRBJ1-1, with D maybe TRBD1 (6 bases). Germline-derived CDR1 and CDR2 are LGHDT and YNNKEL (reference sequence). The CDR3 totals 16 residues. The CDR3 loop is CACSLFLGGSNTEAFF. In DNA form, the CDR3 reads TGTGCCTGCAGCCTGTTTTTAGGGGGTTCGAACACTGAAGCTTTCTTT.

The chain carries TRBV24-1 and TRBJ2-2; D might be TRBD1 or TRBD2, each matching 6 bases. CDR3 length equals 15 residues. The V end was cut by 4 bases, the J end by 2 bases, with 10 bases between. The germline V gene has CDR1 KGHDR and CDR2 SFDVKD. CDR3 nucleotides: TGTGCCACCAGTGAGCCGGGGGCCAACACCGGGGAGCTGTTTTTT. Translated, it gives CATSEPGANTGELFF.

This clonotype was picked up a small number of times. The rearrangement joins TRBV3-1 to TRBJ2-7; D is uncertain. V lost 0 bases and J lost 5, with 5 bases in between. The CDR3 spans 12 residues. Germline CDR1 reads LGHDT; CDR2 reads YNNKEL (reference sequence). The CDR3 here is CASSQDGDEQYF. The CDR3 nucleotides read TGTGCCAGCAGCCAAGACGGTGACGAGCAGTACTTC.

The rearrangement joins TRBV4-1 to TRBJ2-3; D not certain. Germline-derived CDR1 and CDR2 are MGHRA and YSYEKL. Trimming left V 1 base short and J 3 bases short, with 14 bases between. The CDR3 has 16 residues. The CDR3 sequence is CASSQGPSVPTDTQYF. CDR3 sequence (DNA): TGCGCCAGCAGCCAAGGCCCCTCTGTTCCGACAGATACGCAGTATTTT.

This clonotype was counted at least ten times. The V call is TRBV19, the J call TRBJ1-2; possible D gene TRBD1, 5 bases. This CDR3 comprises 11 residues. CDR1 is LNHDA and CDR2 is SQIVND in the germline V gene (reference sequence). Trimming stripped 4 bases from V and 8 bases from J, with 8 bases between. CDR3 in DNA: TGTGCCAGTAGTAGTCACAGGGGCTACACCTTC. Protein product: CASSSHRGYTF.

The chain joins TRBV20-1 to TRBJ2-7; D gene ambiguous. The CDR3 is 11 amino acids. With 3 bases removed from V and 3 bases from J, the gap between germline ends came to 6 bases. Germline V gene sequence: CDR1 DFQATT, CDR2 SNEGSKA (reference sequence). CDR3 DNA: TGCAGTGCTAGCCTTCTCTACGAGCAGTACTTC. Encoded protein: CSASLLYEQYF.

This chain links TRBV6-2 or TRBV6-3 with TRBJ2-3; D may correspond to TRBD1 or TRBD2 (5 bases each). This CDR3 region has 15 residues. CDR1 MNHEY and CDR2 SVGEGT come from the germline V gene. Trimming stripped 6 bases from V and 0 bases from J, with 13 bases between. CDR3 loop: CASRPGTTSTDTQYF. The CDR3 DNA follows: TGTGCCAGCAGACCTGGGACCACTAGCACAGATACGCAGTATTTT.

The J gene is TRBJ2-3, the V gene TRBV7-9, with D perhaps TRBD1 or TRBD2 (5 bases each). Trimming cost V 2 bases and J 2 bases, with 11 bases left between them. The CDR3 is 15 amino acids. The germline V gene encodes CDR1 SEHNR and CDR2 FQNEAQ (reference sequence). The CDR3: CASSLWGTATDTQYF. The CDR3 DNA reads TGTGCCAGCAGCTTATGGGGGACGGCCACAGATACGCAGTATTTT.

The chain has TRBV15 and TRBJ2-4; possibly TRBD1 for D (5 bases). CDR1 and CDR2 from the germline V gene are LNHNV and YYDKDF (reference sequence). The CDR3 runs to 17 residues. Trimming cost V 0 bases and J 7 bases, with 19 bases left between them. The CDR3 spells CATSRDPFRVGRNIQYF. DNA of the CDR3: TGTGCCACCAGCAGAGATCCTTTCCGGGTGGGGCGTAACATTCAGTACTTC.

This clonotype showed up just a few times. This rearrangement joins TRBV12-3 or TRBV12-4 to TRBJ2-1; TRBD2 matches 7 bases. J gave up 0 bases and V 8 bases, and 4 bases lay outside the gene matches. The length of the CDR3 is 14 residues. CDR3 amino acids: CASLAGLSYNEQFF. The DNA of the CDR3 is TGTGCCAGCTTAGCGGGCCTCTCCTACAATGAGCAGTTCTTC.

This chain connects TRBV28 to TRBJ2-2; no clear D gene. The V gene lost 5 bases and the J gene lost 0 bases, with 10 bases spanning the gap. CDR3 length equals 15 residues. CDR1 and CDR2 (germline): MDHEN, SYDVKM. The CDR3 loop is CASSPPAANTGELFF. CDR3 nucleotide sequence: TGTGCCAGCAGTCCACCCGCTGCGAACACCGGGGAGCTGTTTTTT. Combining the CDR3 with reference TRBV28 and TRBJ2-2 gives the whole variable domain DVKVTQSSRYLVKRTGEKVFLECVQDMDHENMFWYRQDPGLGLRLIYFSYDVKMKEKGDIPEGYSVSREKKERFSLILESASTNQTSMYLCASSPPAANTGELFFGEGSRLTVL.

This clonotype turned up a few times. CDR3 sequence (DNA): TGCAGCGCCGCAAGGGGGACAGGGGCGCGCGAGCAGTACTTC. Protein product: CSAARGTGAREQYF. V is TRBV29-1 and J is TRBJ2-7, with TRBD1 matching 10 bases. The CDR3 runs to 14 residues. Germline assignment: CDR1 SQVTM and CDR2 ANQGSEA. The V gene end was trimmed by 7 bases and the J gene end by 6 bases; junction bases not matched to a gene: 12.

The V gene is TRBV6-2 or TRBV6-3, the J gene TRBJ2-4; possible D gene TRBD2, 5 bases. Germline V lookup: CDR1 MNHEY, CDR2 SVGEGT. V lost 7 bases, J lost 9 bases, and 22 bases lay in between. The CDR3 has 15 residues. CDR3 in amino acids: CASTLDYTRFGIQYF. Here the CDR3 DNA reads TGTGCCAGCACCCTAGACTACACACGCTTCGGCATTCAGTACTTC.

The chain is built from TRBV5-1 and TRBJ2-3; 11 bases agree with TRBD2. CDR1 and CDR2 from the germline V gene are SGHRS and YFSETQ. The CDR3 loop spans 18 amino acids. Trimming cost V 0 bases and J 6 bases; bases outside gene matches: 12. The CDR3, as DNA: TGCGCCAGCAGCTTGGTCGTGAGACTAGCGGGGTCCAGGGATACGCAGTATTTT. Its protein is CASSLVVRLAGSRDTQYF.